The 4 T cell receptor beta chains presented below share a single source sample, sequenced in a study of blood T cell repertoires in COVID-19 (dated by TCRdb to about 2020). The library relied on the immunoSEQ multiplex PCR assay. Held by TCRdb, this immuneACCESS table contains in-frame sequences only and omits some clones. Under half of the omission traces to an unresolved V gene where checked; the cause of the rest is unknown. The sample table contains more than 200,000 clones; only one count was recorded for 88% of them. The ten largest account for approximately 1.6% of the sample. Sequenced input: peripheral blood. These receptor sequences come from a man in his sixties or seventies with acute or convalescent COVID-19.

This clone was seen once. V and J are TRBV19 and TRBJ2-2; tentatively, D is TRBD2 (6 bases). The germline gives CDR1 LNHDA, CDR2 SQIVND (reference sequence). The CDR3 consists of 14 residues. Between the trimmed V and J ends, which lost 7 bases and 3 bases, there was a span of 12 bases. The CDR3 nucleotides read TGTGCCAGTACCCGGGACTCAGACACCGGGGAGCTGTTTTTT. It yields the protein CASTRDSDTGELFF.

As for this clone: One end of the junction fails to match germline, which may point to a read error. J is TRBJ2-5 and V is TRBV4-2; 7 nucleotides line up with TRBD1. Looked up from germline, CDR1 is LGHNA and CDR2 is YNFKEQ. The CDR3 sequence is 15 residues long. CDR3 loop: CASSKDGQVQETQYF. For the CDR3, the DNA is TGTGCCAGCAGCAAAGACGGACAGGTCCAAGAGACCCAGTACTTC.

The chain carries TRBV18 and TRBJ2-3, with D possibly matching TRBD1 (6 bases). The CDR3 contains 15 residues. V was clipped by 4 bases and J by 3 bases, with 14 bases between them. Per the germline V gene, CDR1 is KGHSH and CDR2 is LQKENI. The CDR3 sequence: CASSLSEGGTDTQYF. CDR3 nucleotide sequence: TGTGCCAGCTCACTCTCCGAAGGGGGAACAGATACGCAGTATTTT.

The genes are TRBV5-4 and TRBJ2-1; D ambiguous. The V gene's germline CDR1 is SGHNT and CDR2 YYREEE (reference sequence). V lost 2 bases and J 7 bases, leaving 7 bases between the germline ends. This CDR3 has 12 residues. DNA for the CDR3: TGTGCCAGCAGCTTTTCGGTGAATGAGCAGTTCTTC. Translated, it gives CASSFSVNEQFF.